Listed here are 19 T cell receptor beta chains from one sample, sequenced in a study of beta chain features in type 1 diabetes (dated by TCRdb to between 2018 and 2020). Broad study findings and their caveats: Type 1 diabetes patients showed a moderate but significant shortening of TCRB CDR3 length in all four CD4+ subsets.

The antigens of these receptors remain unknown. The library relied on the immunoSEQ multiplex PCR assay. The entire amount of isolated RNA was reverse transcribed using the High Capacity cDNA Reverse Transcription Kit, so the sequenced TCRB transcripts were expressed ones. In its TCRdb copy, this immuneACCESS table keeps in-frame sequences only and misses some clones. Where compared with another copy, unresolved V genes explain less than half of these, and the others have no known cause. In all, the sample holds 300,000 to 450,000 clones, and roughly an eighth of those were seen once. Of the sample, roughly 0.0097% is held by the ten largest clones. The specimen sequenced was naive CD4+ T cells from blood. The label giving this sample's cell subset or site can be read as: true naive CD4+ T cells. The receptors stem from a woman between 18 and 29 years old with type 1 diabetes.

The CDR3 coding sequence is TGTGCCAGCAGCTGGTTTGGACTAGCGGGGGGGTACGAGCAGTACTTC. Protein product: CASSWFGLAGGYEQYF. This chain connects TRBV5-4 to TRBJ2-7; 15 bases match TRBD2. The CDR3 runs 16 residues. Trimming removed 3 bases from V and 4 bases from J; junction bases left unmatched: 5. Looked up from germline, CDR1 is SGHNT and CDR2 is YYREEE (reference sequence).

A few counts support this clone. V and J are TRBV7-9 and TRBJ2-1; possible D gene TRBD2, 7 bases. This CDR3 has 14 residues. Looked up from germline, CDR1 is SEHNR and CDR2 is FQNEAQ (reference sequence). V was trimmed by 4 bases and J by 7 bases, leaving 14 bases between them. DNA for the CDR3: TGTGCCAGCAGCTCTATGGGGGGGGCAAATGAGCAGTTCTTC. This encodes CASSSMGGANEQFF.

CDR3 coding DNA: TGTGCCAGCAGCCTGGGCCGGGGGACGGCAATATACGAGCAGTACTTC. It codes for CASSLGRGTAIYEQYF. This chain uses TRBV11-2 with TRBJ2-7, with TRBD2 as a possible D gene (6 bases). CDR3 size: 16 residues. CDR1 SGHAT and CDR2 FQNNGV come from the germline V gene. With 5 bases removed from V and 4 bases from J, the gap between germline ends came to 21 bases. Based on the CDR3 plus reference TRBV11-2 and TRBJ2-7, the full variable domain is EAGVAQSPRYKIIEKRQSVAFWCNPISGHATLYWYQQILGQGPKLLIQFQNNGVVDDSQLPKDRFSAERLKGVDSTLKIQPAKLEDSAVYLCASSLGRGTAIYEQYFGPGTRLTVT.

The genes are TRBV19 and TRBJ1-2, with TRBD1 as a possible D gene (5 bases). V dropped 8 bases and J dropped 4 bases, with 8 bases sitting between them. This CDR3 comprises 11 residues. The germline V gene has CDR1 LNHDA and CDR2 SQIVND (reference sequence). The CDR3 region has the DNA TGTGCCAGTGACAGCTCCTATGGCTACACCTTC. This gives the protein CASDSSYGYTF.

For the CDR3, the DNA is TGCAGCCTCAGGACTCCCGAGAACACTGAAGCTTTCTTT. As protein: CSLRTPENTEAFF. The chain links TRBV29-1 to TRBJ1-1; D uncertain. The CDR3 is 13 residues long. Trimming removed 8 bases at V and 1 base at J, with 14 bases between. Per germline, CDR1 SQVTM and CDR2 ANQGSEA.

Only a few counts were recorded for this clone. The gene calls are TRBV19 and TRBJ2-1, with TRBD2 identical over 10 bases. V was clipped by 5 bases and J by 8 bases; unmatched bases: 15. This CDR3 region has 17 residues. Germline loops: CDR1 LNHDA, CDR2 SQIVND (reference sequence). The CDR3 loop reads CASSPYSGGPPGDEQFF. The CDR3 nucleotides read TGTGCCAGTAGTCCATATAGCGGGGGGCCCCCCGGCGATGAGCAGTTCTTC.

The table lists this clone with a few counts. J is TRBJ2-1 and V is TRBV11-2; TRBD2 is a possible D gene (5 bases). Trimming stripped 5 bases from V and 5 bases from J, with 16 bases between. Germline V gene sequence: CDR1 SGHAT, CDR2 FQNNGV. This CDR3 is built from 15 residues. CDR3 region: CASSPSRGNHNEQFF. CDR3 bases: TGTGCCAGCAGCCCGTCTAGAGGGAATCACAATGAGCAGTTCTTC.

This clone was counted a few times. The chain recombines TRBV7-2 with TRBJ2-7, with a weak D call TRBD2 (6 bases). The germline V gene has CDR1 SGHTA and CDR2 FQGNSA. CDR3 length: 13 amino acids. Trimming took 7 bases from V and 4 from J, leaving 14 bases between them. In nucleotides, the CDR3 is TGTGCCAGCAAGGGTGGTCGGGGGTACGAGCAGTACTTC. Its translation is CASKGGRGYEQYF. Based on the CDR3 plus reference TRBV7-2 and TRBJ2-7, the full variable domain is GAGVSQSPSNKVTEKGKDVELRCDPISGHTALYWYRQSLGQGLEFLIYFQGNSAPDKSGLPSDRFSAERTGGSVSTLTIQRTQQEDSAVYLCASKGGRGYEQYFGPGTRLTVT.

This clone was detected a few times. The chain combines TRBV7-2 with TRBJ1-5; D gene ambiguous. V was trimmed by 1 base and J by 4 bases, leaving 11 bases between them. The CDR3 length is 15 residues. The V gene's germline CDR1 is SGHTA and CDR2 FQGNSA. This chain's CDR3 is CASSLVGVLNQPQHF. DNA of the CDR3: TGTGCCAGCAGCTTAGTGGGCGTCCTTAATCAGCCCCAGCATTTT.

This clone was detected only a few times. The rearrangement links TRBV30 to TRBJ1-2; 7 bases agree with TRBD1. The CDR3 extends over 17 amino acids. Germline V lookup: CDR1 GTSNPN, CDR2 SVGIG (reference sequence). V gave up 1 base and J gave up 5 bases; unmatched junction bases: 16. Here the CDR3 reads CAWSAHPGPGGWYGYTF. DNA of the CDR3: TGTGCCTGGAGTGCCCATCCGGGCCCAGGGGGATGGTATGGCTACACCTTC.

This clone was counted a few times. The J gene is TRBJ2-5, the V gene TRBV5-4; tentative D call: TRBD1 (6 bases). CDR1 is SGHNT and CDR2 is YYREEE in the germline V gene (reference sequence). V lost 10 bases, J lost 5 bases, and 18 bases lay in between. This CDR3 is built from 13 residues. In nucleotides, the CDR3 is TGTGCCTCCAAAGGGGGTTCGGGGGAGACCCAGTACTTC. Protein product: CASKGGSGETQYF.

This clone was counted a few times. The chain links TRBV7-2 to TRBJ2-2, with TRBD2 matching 13 bases. Germline V gives CDR1 SGHTA, CDR2 FQGNSA. The CDR3 is 16 amino acids. The ends lost 8 bases at V and 1 base at J; junction bases unmatched: 4. The CDR3 sequence is CASSRTSGGNTGELFF. The CDR3, as DNA: TGTGCCAGCTCCCGGACTAGCGGGGGGAACACCGGGGAGCTGTTTTTT.

The chain is built from TRBV29-1 and TRBJ1-1; TRBD1 might be the D (6 bases). The V end was cut by 7 bases, the J end by 4 bases, with 25 bases between. The germline gives CDR1 SQVTM, CDR2 ANQGSEA. The length of the CDR3 is 16 residues. CDR3 sequence: CSGLLVGTSRFTEAFF. CDR3 nucleotides: TGCAGCGGGTTGCTCGTTGGGACATCCAGATTCACTGAAGCTTTCTTT.

This clone has just a few counts. V gene TRBV6-5 combines with J gene TRBJ1-6; tentatively, D is TRBD1 (5 bases). With 7 bases removed from V and 8 bases from J, the gap between germline ends came to 15 bases. The CDR3 spans 14 residues. Germline V CDR1 and CDR2: MNHEY, SVGAGI. The CDR3 protein is CASTEDSRDSPLHF. CDR3 bases: TGTGCCAGCACAGAAGACAGCCGAGATTCACCCCTCCACTTT.

V is TRBV27 and J is TRBJ1-4; D gene unclear. V was cut by 4 bases and J by 4 bases, with 13 bases left in between. Germline V CDR1 and CDR2: MNHEY, SMNVEV (reference sequence). CDR3 length: 15 residues. The CDR3 protein is CASSSEARDNEKLFF. Here the CDR3 DNA reads TGTGCCAGCAGTTCGGAGGCCCGGGATAATGAAAAACTGTTTTTT.

This clone has a handful of counts. CDR3 sequence reads: CASSVDYGYTF. CDR3 sequence (DNA): TGTGCCAGTTCGGTCGACTATGGCTACACCTTC. V and J are TRBV6-6 and TRBJ1-2; unclear D gene. With 9 bases removed from V and 3 bases from J, the gap between germline ends came to 8 bases. The CDR3 sequence is 11 residues long. Germline CDR1 MNHNY, CDR2 SVGAGI (reference sequence).

The J gene is TRBJ2-1, the V gene TRBV19; D may be TRBD2 (6 bases). The CDR3 extends over 13 amino acids. Germline V gene sequence: CDR1 LNHDA, CDR2 SQIVND (reference sequence). V was trimmed by 8 bases and J by 5 bases, leaving 13 bases between them. The CDR3 sequence: CASDKTGDNEQFF. The CDR3 DNA is TGTGCCAGTGATAAGACGGGGGACAATGAGCAGTTCTTC. The full variable domain, rest sourced from reference TRBV19 and TRBJ2-1, is DGGITQSPKYLFRKEGQNVTLSCEQNLNHDAMYWYRQDPGQGLRLIYYSQIVNDFQKGDIAEGYSVSREKKESFPLTVTSAQKNPTAFYLCASDKTGDNEQFFGPGTRLTVL.

This chain connects TRBV29-1 to TRBJ2-3, with D possibly being TRBD1 (6 bases). The CDR3 has 13 amino acids. Trimming took 4 bases from V and 5 from J, leaving 13 bases between them. Germline V gives CDR1 SQVTM, CDR2 ANQGSEA. CDR3 coding DNA: TGCAGCGTTGTAACAGGGCTGGGAGATACGCAGTATTTT. This gives the protein CSVVTGLGDTQYF.

This chain uses TRBV7-9 with TRBJ1-1, with 7 bases matching TRBD1. CDR1 and CDR2 from the germline V gene are SEHNR and FQNEAQ (reference sequence). The junction had 10 bases not matched to a gene; V was cut back by 0 bases and J by 0 bases. CDR3 length: 18 amino acids. In DNA, the CDR3 is TGTGCCAGCAGCTTAGCCTTCGGGACAGCACTCATGAACACTGAAGCTTTCTTT. Its translation is CASSLAFGTALMNTEAFF.